This T cell receptor beta chain was captured by sequencing in a study of blood T cell repertoires in COVID-19. About the study: The analysed material was cDNA or gDNA that came from T cells, B-cell-depleted T cells, or PBMCs.

Original data processing: Nucleated cell number was recorded as an estimate derived from reference gene primer amplification. Using immunoSEQ multiplex PCR, the repertoire was profiled, and TCRdb retains in-frame clones only, with some absent. The V and J calls and clone size are taken from that table; D and trimming were inferred from the DNA. Of some 200,000 clones in the sample, approximately 80% were seen once. The TCR comes from a man aged 40-55 years who had recovered from COVID-19. The sequenced material came from PBMCs or T cells enriched from blood (not recorded which).

The CDR3 sequence: CASSPGTDFNEKLFF. The CDR3 nucleotides are TGTGCCAGCAGCCCGGGGACAGACTTTAATGAAAAACTGTTTTTT. The chain combines TRBV7-9 with TRBJ1-4, with TRBD1 matching over 7 bases. The CDR3 runs to 15 residues. The trim removed 5 bases at V and 4 bases at J, leaving 7 bases unmatched. The germline V gene has CDR1 SEHNR and CDR2 FQNEAQ (reference sequence).